Presented here are 15 T cell receptor beta chains from one specimen sequenced in a study of CD4 and CD8 cells across lung adenocarcinoma regions. TCRdb called the PCR reads again in MiXCR, with one record for every CDR3 protein. Of several thousand distinct CDR3 sequences in the sample, roughly 54% were seen once. Sample: CD4+ T cells from the center of a lung tumor. Receptor source: a female donor with lung adenocarcinoma. The CD4 and CD8 labels of this study may be unreliable.

This chain links TRBV6-1 with TRBJ2-1, with a weak D call TRBD2 (5 bases). This CDR3 is built from 13 residues. Trimming removed 5 bases from V and 4 bases from J, with 9 bases in between. Germline V CDR1 and CDR2: MNHNS, SASEGT. CDR3 in DNA: TGTGCCAGCAGTATGAGGGAGTACAATGAGCAGTTCTTC. The encoded protein is CASSMREYNEQFF.

The chain couples TRBV6-1 to TRBJ2-1, with TRBD1 matching 12 bases. The J call is in doubt because the DNA end fits TRBJ2-7 better. The CDR3 covers 17 residues. Germline values: CDR1 MNHNS, CDR2 SASEGT. CDR3 amino acids: CASSTGTGGAGNYEQYF. The CDR3 DNA reads as TGTGCCAGCAGTACCGGGACAGGGGGCGCAGGGAATTACGAGCAGTACTTC.

The V call is TRBV20-1, the J call TRBJ2-7; TRBD1 might be the D (6 bases). This CDR3 region has 16 residues. V was shortened by 3 bases and J by 0 bases, with 18 bases between the two germline ends. In germline, CDR1 is DFQATT, CDR2 SNEGSKA (reference sequence). CDR3 sequence: CSASPRRADSSYEQYF. Written as DNA, the CDR3 is TGCAGTGCTAGTCCTCGGCGAGCGGACAGCTCCTACGAGCAGTACTTC.

The chain combines TRBV20-1 with TRBJ2-1, with TRBD1 as a possible D gene (7 bases). The CDR3 loop spans 16 amino acids. Trimming took 4 bases from V and 12 from J, leaving 28 bases between them. CDR1 and CDR2 from the germline V gene are DFQATT and SNEGSKA (reference sequence). CDR3 sequence: CSATAEGAFNKGGQFF. The CDR3 DNA follows: TGCAGTGCTACCGCGGAGGGGGCCTTTAACAAAGGTGGGCAGTTCTTC.

In its sample, this clonotype was seen a few times. The chain couples TRBV12-3 or TRBV12-4 to TRBJ2-1, with 10 bases fitting TRBD2. The junction had 3 bases not matched to a gene; V was cut back by 2 bases and J by 5 bases. The CDR3 is made up of 15 amino acids. CDR3 nucleotide sequence: TGTGCCAGCAGTTTAACGACTAGCGGGCACAATGAGCAGTTCTTC. This codes for CASSLTTSGHNEQFF.

Points on this clonotype: Sequence at one end of the junction differs from germline and may be a read error. This chain connects TRBV10-1 to TRBJ2-3; 8 nucleotides agree with TRBD2. The CDR3 sequence is 14 residues long. Germline assignment: CDR1 WNHNN and CDR2 SYGVQD (reference sequence). The chain's CDR3 is CAGSGGLDEETQYF. The CDR3, as DNA: TGCGCGGGCAGTGGGGGACTAGACGAAGAGACGCAGTATTTC.

The CDR3 nucleotides are TGTGCCAGCAGTACCCAAGCTGGGTCGCGTCCCGGGGAGCTGTTTTTT. Residues: CASSTQAGSRPGELFF. This chain links TRBV6-1 with TRBJ2-2; D remains unclear. V shed 5 bases and J shed 6 bases, with 19 bases lying between them. CDR3 length: 16 amino acids. In germline, CDR1 is MNHNS, CDR2 SASEGT.

CDR3 in DNA: TGTGCCAGCAGCTTAGAAGCGTCCCAGTACTTC. Protein sequence: CASSLEASQYF. V usage is TRBV7-2 and J usage is TRBJ2-5; D gene uncertain. This CDR3 has 11 amino acids. V was cut by 1 base and J by 9 bases, with 6 bases left in between. Germline-derived CDR1 and CDR2 are SGHTA and FQGNSA.

The chain joins TRBV6-1 to TRBJ2-4, with D perhaps TRBD1 or TRBD2 (5 bases each). Trimming cost V 4 bases and J 13 bases, with 26 bases left between them. The CDR3 is made up of 16 amino acids. Per germline, CDR1 MNHNS and CDR2 SASEGT. This CDR3 is CASSGTGLGATNTQYF. As DNA, the CDR3 is TGTGCCAGCAGTGGGACGGGGCTGGGAGCCACAAATACGCAGTACTTC.

This clonotype occurred once. The DNA for the CDR3 is TGTGCCAGCTGCTCCGGGAAAGGATACAATGAGCAGTTCTTC. Encoded protein: CASCSGKGYNEQFF. V and J are TRBV6-1 and TRBJ2-1, with D perhaps TRBD2 (5 bases). This CDR3 is built from 14 residues. CDR1 MNHNS and CDR2 SASEGT come from the germline V gene. V was clipped by 8 bases and J by 4 bases, with 15 bases between them.

In this sample, this clonotype turned up many times. The genes are TRBV6-4 and TRBJ2-3, with D perhaps given as TRBD1 or TRBD2 (5 bases each). The CDR3 totals 15 residues. Trimming took off 6 bases at V and 0 bases at J, with 13 bases between the two ends. Germline assignment: CDR1 MRHNA and CDR2 SNTAGT. CDR3 coding DNA: TGTGCCAGCAGCCGCACCGGGACCAGCACAGATACGCAGTATTTT. It specifies CASSRTGTSTDTQYF.

The chain recombines TRBV6-1 with TRBJ2-1; 7 nucleotides align to TRBD2. The ends lost 6 bases at V and 9 bases at J; junction bases unmatched: 8. Germline V CDR1 and CDR2: MNHNS, SASEGT. The CDR3 length is 13 residues. The CDR3 is CASSGVGGREQFF. In nucleotides, the CDR3 is TGTGCCAGCAGCGGGGTGGGAGGGCGTGAGCAGTTCTTC.

This clonotype was counted at least ten times. The chain is built from TRBV6-1 and TRBJ2-5; D remains ambiguous. Per the germline V gene, CDR1 is MNHNS and CDR2 is SASEGT. The CDR3 has 13 amino acids. V was trimmed by 8 bases and J by 4 bases, leaving 14 bases between them. CDR3 loop: CASLPRPVETQYF. The CDR3 DNA sequence: TGTGCCAGCCTTCCTCGGCCGGTAGAGACCCAGTACTTC.

The rearrangement uses TRBV6-1 and TRBJ1-6; D gene uncertain. Germline lookup yields CDR1 MNHNS and CDR2 SASEGT. The V end lost 1 base, the J end lost 6 bases, and 10 bases lay between the germline ends. This CDR3 spans 15 amino acids. Here the CDR3 reads CASSEGWGSNSPLHF. The CDR3 nucleotides read TGTGCCAGCAGTGAAGGATGGGGTTCTAATTCACCCCTCCACTTT.

The gene calls are TRBV7-2 and TRBJ2-5, with D maybe TRBD2 (6 bases). CDR1 and CDR2 from the germline V gene are SGHTA and FQGNSA. The V end lost 8 bases, the J end lost 2 bases, and 15 bases lay between the germline ends. The CDR3 loop spans 14 amino acids. In DNA form, the CDR3 reads TGTGCCAGCCAGGCTAGCGTCAGTCAAGAGACCCAGTACTTC. Translating gives CASQASVSQETQYF.